This TCR beta chain derives from a study of T-cell memory formation after mild COVID-19. Germline lookup yields CDR1 ENHRY and CDR2 SYGVKD. The CDR3 covers 13 residues. The trim removed 7 bases at V and 5 bases at J, leaving 6 bases unmatched. Using its own MiXCR run on the 5' RACE reads, TCRdb lists one record per CDR3 protein. The data hold about 150,000 distinct CDR3 sequences, with around 15% observed a single time. This clonotype was detected only a few times. This clonotype was obtained from an adult woman who had mild COVID-19 (a few samples of this study predate the infection). Cell type and time point are not known. This sequence joins TRBV10-3 and TRBJ2-7, with 9 bases matching TRBD2. Sequencing was done on a sample of PBMCs or a T cell subset sorted from them (not recorded which). The CDR3 nucleotides read TGTGCCATCACCCTAGCGGGGAACCACGAGCAGTACTTC. It yields the protein CAITLAGNHEQYF.